A single T cell receptor beta chain is shown here with its context. The antigen remains undetermined. The source of the sample is a study of cytomegalovirus exposure and HLA in healthy donors. Findings of the study overall: Several top significant clusters appeared, in a later analysis, to be linked to common viral pathogens. In a later analysis, the majority of CMV-associated beta chains seemingly showed HLA restriction. Excluded: some indistinguishable V segments such as TRBV6-2 and TRBV6-3. Follow-up analysis found HLA locus-dependent TCR association rates, highest for DRB1 and lowest for HLA-C.

Primers for the PCR totalled 60 Vbeta and 13 Jbeta. The method was immunoSEQ multiplex PCR; TCRdb's version includes in-frame clones alone and lacks a portion of them. The repertoire table contains tens of thousands of clones. The V gene end was trimmed by 6 bases and the J gene end by 7 bases; junction bases not matched to a gene: 6. The CDR3 spans 14 residues. From germline, CDR1 is SGHRS and CDR2 YFSETQ. The chain recombines TRBV5-1 with TRBJ1-6; 8 nucleotides match TRBD1. The sequenced sample consisted of PBMCs. The receptor's source is a man in his forties in good health and CMV-seronegative. The CDR3 is CASTGTGGNSPLHF. The CDR3 DNA is TGCGCCAGCACAGGCACAGGGGGGAATTCACCCCTCCACTTT.